A selection of T cell receptor beta chains follows, all from one sample in a study of OX40 agonist ivuxolimab in advanced cancers. Using immunoSEQ multiplex PCR, the repertoire was profiled, and TCRdb retains in-frame clones only, with some absent. The table records about 54,000 clones, over 75% of them present only once. Here the sequenced sample was CD4+ or CD8+ T cells sorted from blood, taken in a trial of the OX40 agonist ivuxolimab. Receptors originate from an adult with an advanced solid tumor such as melanoma, head and neck, liver or kidney cancer. Each CDR3 is given with its conserved first and last residue. A D gene is named only where the DNA matches it firmly. The listing skips clone size in some rows; elsewhere it reads once, few, many or a size class.

j_call: TRBJ2-4
d_call: TRBD2
clone_size: NA
v_call: TRBV7-9
cdr3_aa: CASSLGGLEAAIQYF
cdr3_nt: TGTGCCAGCAGCTTAGGGGGACTAGAAGCTGCCATTCAGTACTTC

j_call: TRBJ2-3
d_call: TRBD2
clone_size: NA
v_call: TRBV15
cdr3_aa: CATSRDLTSGGSDTQYF
cdr3_nt: TGTGCCACCAGCAGAGATCTTACTAGCGGGGGTTCAGATACGCAGTATTTT

j_call: TRBJ2-3
d_call: TRBD2
clone_size: once
v_call: TRBV6-5
cdr3_aa: CASNQGLAGTDTQYF
cdr3_nt: TGTGCCAGCAACCAAGGACTAGCGGGAACAGATACGCAGTATTTT

j_call: TRBJ1-4
d_call: NA
clone_size: NA
v_call: TRBV28
cdr3_aa: CASIRGLGSEKLFF
cdr3_nt: TGTGCCAGCATCCGGGGTTTAGGGAGTGAAAAACTGTTTTTT

j_call: TRBJ2-1
d_call: TRBD2
clone_size: NA
v_call: TRBV2
cdr3_aa: CASRKGLATYNEQFF
cdr3_nt: TGTGCCAGCAGAAAGGGACTAGCGACGTACAATGAGCAGTTCTTC

j_call: TRBJ1-3
d_call: TRBD1
clone_size: NA
v_call: TRBV5-1
cdr3_aa: CASSVDRAPGNTIYF
cdr3_nt: TGCGCCAGCAGCGTGGACAGGGCACCTGGAAACACCATATATTTT

j_call: TRBJ1-2
d_call: TRBD1
clone_size: NA
v_call: TRBV10-3
cdr3_aa: CAIGVGQGNYGYTF
cdr3_nt: TGTGCCATCGGGGTGGGACAGGGGAACTATGGCTACACCTTC

j_call: TRBJ2-2
d_call: NA
clone_size: NA
v_call: TRBV5-1
cdr3_aa: CASSLAAITGELFF
cdr3_nt: TGCGCCAGTTCACTAGCCGCTATAACCGGGGAGCTGTTTTTT

j_call: TRBJ1-1
d_call: NA
clone_size: few
v_call: TRBV18
cdr3_aa: CASSPPLALAAFF
cdr3_nt: TGTGCCAGCTCACCACCGTTGGCCTTGGCTGCTTTCTTT

j_call: TRBJ1-6
d_call: TRBD1
clone_size: NA
v_call: TRBV9
cdr3_aa: CASSVGLLGTGGSPLHF
cdr3_nt: TGTGCCAGCAGCGTAGGACTTTTGGGGACAGGAGGATCACCCCTCCACTTT

j_call: TRBJ2-7
d_call: NA
clone_size: NA
v_call: TRBV6-5
cdr3_aa: CASSYSRQGFYEQYF
cdr3_nt: TGTGCCAGCAGTTACTCGAGGCAGGGGTTTTACGAGCAGTACTTC

j_call: TRBJ2-1
d_call: NA
clone_size: NA
v_call: TRBV30
cdr3_aa: CACASYNEQFF
cdr3_nt: TGTGCCTGCGCGTCCTACAATGAGCAGTTCTTC

j_call: TRBJ1-1
d_call: TRBD1
clone_size: NA
v_call: TRBV6-1
cdr3_aa: CASSERGGETEAFF
cdr3_nt: TGTGCCAGCAGTGAGAGAGGGGGCGAAACTGAAGCTTTCTTT

j_call: TRBJ1-2
d_call: NA
clone_size: NA
v_call: TRBV5-1
cdr3_aa: CASSLDGGMGYTF
cdr3_nt: TGCGCCAGCAGCTTGGATGGTGGGATGGGCTACACCTTC

j_call: TRBJ1-2
d_call: NA
clone_size: once
v_call: TRBV27
cdr3_aa: CASRPTGITNYGYTF
cdr3_nt: TGTGCCAGCAGGCCTACAGGGATTACTAACTATGGCTACACCTTC

j_call: TRBJ2-1
d_call: TRBD2
clone_size: NA
v_call: TRBV7-2
cdr3_aa: CASSYLAGTYNEQFF
cdr3_nt: TGTGCCAGCAGCTATCTAGCGGGAACCTACAATGAGCAGTTCTTC

j_call: TRBJ2-3
d_call: NA
clone_size: NA
v_call: TRBV6-5
cdr3_aa: CASSPTGGTDTQYF
cdr3_nt: TGTGCCAGCAGTCCCACGGGGGGCACAGATACGCAGTATTTT

j_call: TRBJ2-7
d_call: NA
clone_size: NA
v_call: TRBV28
cdr3_aa: CASRPAGIGGSYEQYF
cdr3_nt: TGTGCCAGCAGGCCCGCAGGGATTGGAGGGTCCTACGAGCAGTACTTC